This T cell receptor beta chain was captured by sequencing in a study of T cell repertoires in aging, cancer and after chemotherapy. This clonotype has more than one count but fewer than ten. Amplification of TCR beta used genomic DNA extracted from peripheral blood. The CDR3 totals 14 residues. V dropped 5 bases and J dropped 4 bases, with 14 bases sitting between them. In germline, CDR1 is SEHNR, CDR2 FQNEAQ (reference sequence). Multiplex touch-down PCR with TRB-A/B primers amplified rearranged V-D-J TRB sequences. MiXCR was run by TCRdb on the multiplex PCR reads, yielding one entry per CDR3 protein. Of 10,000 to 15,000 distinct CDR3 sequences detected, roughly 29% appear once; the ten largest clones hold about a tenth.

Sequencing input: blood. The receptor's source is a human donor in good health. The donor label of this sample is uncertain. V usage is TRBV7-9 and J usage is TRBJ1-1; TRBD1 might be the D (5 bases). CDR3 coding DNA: TGTGCCAGCAGCCCCGCCAGGGTGAGCACTGAAGCTTTCTTT. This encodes CASSPARVSTEAFF. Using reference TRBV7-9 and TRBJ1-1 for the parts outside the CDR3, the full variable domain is DTGVSQNPRHKITKRGQNVTFRCDPISEHNRLYWYRQTLGQGPEFLTYFQNEAQLEKSRLLSDRFSAERPKGSFSTLEIQRTEQGDSAMYLCASSPARVSTEAFFGQGTRLTVV.